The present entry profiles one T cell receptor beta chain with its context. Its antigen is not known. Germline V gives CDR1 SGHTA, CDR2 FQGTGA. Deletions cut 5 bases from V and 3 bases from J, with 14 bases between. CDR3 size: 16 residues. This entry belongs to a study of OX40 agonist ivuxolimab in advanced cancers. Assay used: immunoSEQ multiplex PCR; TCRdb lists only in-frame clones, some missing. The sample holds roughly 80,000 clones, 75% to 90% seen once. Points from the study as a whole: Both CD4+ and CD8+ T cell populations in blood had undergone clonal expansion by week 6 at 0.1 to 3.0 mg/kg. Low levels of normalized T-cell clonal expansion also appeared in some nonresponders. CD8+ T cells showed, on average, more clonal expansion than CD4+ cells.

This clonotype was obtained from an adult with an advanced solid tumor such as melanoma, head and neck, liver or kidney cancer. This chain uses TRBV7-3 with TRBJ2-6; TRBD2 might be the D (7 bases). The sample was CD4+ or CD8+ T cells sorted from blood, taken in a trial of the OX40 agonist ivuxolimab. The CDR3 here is CASSPGGPHGANVLTF. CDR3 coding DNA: TGTGCCAGCAGCCCCGGGGGGCCGCATGGGGCCAACGTCCTGACTTTC.